The source of this TCR beta chain is a study of blood T cell repertoires in COVID-19. Individuals aged 18 to 89 years were recruited from approximately 22 US areas. Symptom resolution, clearance, or two negative PCRs marked the recovered donors of Cohort 3. In the source study's methods: Quantification of nucleated cells was approximated via reference gene primer amplification. Some clones are missing from TCRdb's copy, which holds only in-frame ones; the method was immunoSEQ multiplex PCR. V, J and clone size are those of that table, while D and trimming were read from the DNA. This sample has about 280,000 clones, with over 85% found just once. Material for sequencing was PBMCs or T cells enriched from blood (not recorded which). The receptor's source is an older woman who had recovered from COVID-19.

The CDR3 region has the DNA TGTGCCTGGAGCGATAGGACTATTCAGTACTTC. Amino acids: CAWSDRTIQYF. This chain links TRBV30 with TRBJ2-4, with D tentatively TRBD2 (5 bases). The CDR3 is made up of 11 amino acids. Trimming took off 3 bases at V and 10 bases at J, with 10 bases between the two ends. Germline loops: CDR1 GTSNPN, CDR2 SVGIG (reference sequence).